Listed here is a single TCR beta chain. Its antigen is unidentified. The sample belongs to a study of shared clonotypes between healthy human individuals. Study-wide results and limits: When naive CD4 clonotypes were compared across a few donors, around 4.6% were shared. A generally larger estimated richness was seen in naive subsets than in memory subsets. The study drew on few donors, limiting represented genetic and exposure-history diversity.

V lost 2 bases to trimming and J lost 7 bases; unmatched junction nucleotides: 4. The CDR3 extends over 15 amino acids. The germline V gene encodes CDR1 MGHRA and CDR2 YSYEKL. CD45RO-negative CD8 cells positively selected for CCR7 made up the naive population, which excluded terminally differentiated effector memory CD45RA+ cells. There were no recent acute infections or vaccinations among the donors, who were healthy HIV-negative adults. Assay used: immunoSEQ multiplex PCR; TCRdb lists only in-frame clones, some missing. The table includes around 2,000,000 clones, 85% to 95% detected once. The source is a man aged 18 to 30 in good health. The chain carries TRBV4-1 and TRBJ1-6, with 8 nucleotides matching TRBD1. What was sequenced was naive CD8+ T cells sorted from blood. The CDR3 is CASSQLTGDNSPLHF. The CDR3 DNA is TGCGCCAGCAGCCAATTGACAGGGGACAATTCACCCCTCCACTTT.